One and the same sample provided the 29 T cell receptor beta chains below, sequenced in a study of healthy donors' naive CD4 and CD8 T cells. A linear amplification protocol produced the TCR libraries from about 450 ng of total RNA. Each CDR3 protein gets one entry after TCRdb re-called the reads with MiXCR. In the table there are around 180,000 distinct CDR3 sequences, 65% to 75% of which are singletons. The sample consisted of naive CD4+ and CD8+ T cells sorted from blood, pooled from several donors. The origin of the receptors is a pool of human donors in good health; the sample pools cells from several healthy donors.

This clonotype has only a few counts. This chain connects TRBV27 to TRBJ1-1; D is undetermined. Germline V gene data show CDR1 as MNHEY and CDR2 as SMNVEV (reference sequence). V was shortened by 2 bases and J by 1 base, with 14 bases between the two germline ends. This CDR3 comprises 16 residues. DNA of the CDR3: TGTGCCAGCAGTTTAATAGGAGCGGGCGGGAACACTGAAGCTTTCTTT. It translates to CASSLIGAGGNTEAFF.

This chain joins TRBV5-5 and TRBJ2-1, with TRBD1 identical over 8 bases. The V segment lost 4 bases and the J segment 2 bases; nucleotides outside the gene matches: 2. Per germline, CDR1 SGHKS and CDR2 YYEKEE (reference sequence). The CDR3 is 14 amino acids. The CDR3 DNA sequence: TGTGCCAGCAGCCAACAGGGGGCCTACAATGAGCAGTTCTTC. Its protein product is CASSQQGAYNEQFF.

The CDR3 DNA reads as TGCGCCAGCAGCAACCCCGGGACAGACCTCTGGGAGCAGTACTTC. This sequence encodes CASSNPGTDLWEQYF. The chain is built from TRBV5-1 and TRBJ2-7; 7 bases match TRBD1. Unmatched junction bases numbered 14, after V lost 4 bases and J lost 7 bases. Germline V gene sequence: CDR1 SGHRS, CDR2 YFSETQ. This CDR3 is built from 15 residues.

V gene TRBV19 combines with J gene TRBJ2-7; D is uncertain. V was cut by 3 bases and J by 3 bases, with 15 bases left in between. This CDR3 region has 15 residues. Germline loops: CDR1 LNHDA, CDR2 SQIVND (reference sequence). The CDR3 DNA reads TGTGCCAGTAGTATGGCAGGAGCCATCTACTACGAGCAGTACTTC. As protein: CASSMAGAIYYEQYF.

The rearrangement links TRBV11-2 to TRBJ2-5, with D unresolved. Trimming took 6 bases from V and 3 from J, leaving 20 bases between them. This CDR3 is built from 16 residues. Per the germline V gene, CDR1 is SGHAT and CDR2 is FQNNGV. CDR3 in DNA: TGTGCCAGCAGTGCCCCGGACCGAGGCACTAAAGAGACCCAGTACTTC. Translated, it gives CASSAPDRGTKETQYF.

Details on this clonotype: The junction does not match germline at one end; this may be a read error. The rearrangement uses TRBV4-1 and TRBJ1-1; D possibly corresponds to TRBD1 (5 bases). The CDR3 consists of 13 residues. Germline-derived CDR1 and CDR2 are MGHRA and YSYEKL. The DNA for the CDR3 is TGCGTCAGCAGCCAAGAAGGGGAGACACAAGCTTTCTTT. The encoded protein is CVSSQEGETQAFF.

The chain is built from TRBV29-1 and TRBJ2-1; 11 bases are a match to TRBD2. Germline CDR1 is SQVTM and CDR2 is ANQGSEA. The J segment lost 4 bases and the V segment lost 6 bases, leaving 11 bases of the junction unmatched. The CDR3 runs 16 residues. CDR3 loop: CSVLTSGAPRYNEQFF. For the CDR3, the DNA is TGCAGCGTCCTGACTAGCGGGGCCCCCCGGTACAATGAGCAGTTCTTC.

This clonotype is a singleton in its sample. The rearrangement joins TRBV5-4 to TRBJ1-2, with 8 bases lining up with TRBD1. The CDR3 spans 14 residues. The V gene's germline CDR1 is SGHNT and CDR2 YYREEE (reference sequence). J gave up 4 bases and V 4 bases, and 6 bases lay outside the gene matches. The CDR3 loop reads CASSPQGGSYGYTF. The CDR3 DNA reads as TGTGCCAGCAGCCCACAGGGGGGCAGCTATGGCTACACCTTC.

The genes are TRBV6-2 or TRBV6-3 and TRBJ2-1, with TRBD1 as a possible D gene (6 bases). Germline CDR1 and CDR2: MNHEY and SVGEGT. The CDR3 has 18 residues. Trimming left V 0 bases short and J 4 bases short, with 19 bases between. As DNA, the CDR3 is TGTGCCAGCAGTTACTCTCAAGGGGGTAGCGAGCGATACAATGAGCAGTTCTTC. Its protein is CASSYSQGGSERYNEQFF.

The V call is TRBV19, the J call TRBJ2-3; D is unresolved. Looked up from germline, CDR1 is LNHDA and CDR2 is SQIVND (reference sequence). V gave up 4 bases and J gave up 0 bases, with 8 bases separating them. CDR3 length: 14 residues. CDR3 nucleotide sequence: TGTGCCAGTAGTACCACTAAAAGCACAGATACGCAGTATTTT. Protein product: CASSTTKSTDTQYF.

The chain has TRBV18 and TRBJ2-7, with 7 nucleotides matching TRBD1. The CDR3 runs to 15 residues. V shed 2 bases, J shed 0 bases, and the junction held 4 bases outside the gene matches. Germline CDR1 and CDR2: KGHSH and LQKENI. The DNA for the CDR3 is TGTGCCAGCTCACCAACTGACAGGGTCTCCTACGAGCAGTACTTC. Protein product: CASSPTDRVSYEQYF.

The V call is TRBV19, the J call TRBJ2-1; tentative D call: TRBD2 (6 bases). Per the germline V gene, CDR1 is LNHDA and CDR2 is SQIVND (reference sequence). The CDR3 is made up of 14 amino acids. Trimming shortened V by 5 bases and J by 8 bases, and 16 bases separated the two germline ends. CDR3 bases: TGTGCCAGTAGTGTGGGACTCGTGTTACATGAGCAGTTCTTC. Protein product: CASSVGLVLHEQFF. Filled out from reference TRBV19 and TRBJ2-1, the complete variable domain reads DGGITQSPKYLFRKEGQNVTLSCEQNLNHDAMYWYRQDPGQGLRLIYYSQIVNDFQKGDIAEGYSVSREKKESFPLTVTSAQKNPTAFYLCASSVGLVLHEQFFGPGTRLTVL.

The V call is TRBV29-1, the J call TRBJ1-4, with D maybe TRBD1 (5 bases). The CDR3 sequence is 14 residues long. Trimming took 3 bases from V and 3 from J, leaving 11 bases between them. The V gene's germline CDR1 is SQVTM and CDR2 ANQGSEA. The CDR3 DNA reads TGCAGCGTTGATAGCGGGGCAGCTAATGAAAAACTGTTTTTT. It specifies CSVDSGAANEKLFF.

The chain combines TRBV29-1 with TRBJ2-7, with D perhaps TRBD1 (5 bases). Germline assignment: CDR1 SQVTM and CDR2 ANQGSEA. V was clipped by 4 bases and J by 1 base, with 14 bases between them. There are 14 residues in the CDR3. CDR3 residues: CSVGGRMGSYEQYF. DNA of the CDR3: TGCAGCGTTGGGGGCAGAATGGGTTCCTACGAGCAGTACTTC.

The chain couples TRBV29-1 to TRBJ2-5, with D possibly TRBD1 on 6 matching bases. This CDR3 is built from 13 residues. In germline, CDR1 is SQVTM, CDR2 ANQGSEA. V was clipped by 3 bases and J by 6 bases, with 14 bases between them. The CDR3 is CSVDSGVRKTQYF. The CDR3 region has the DNA TGCAGCGTTGATTCAGGGGTGCGGAAGACCCAGTACTTC.

The chain employs TRBV19 and TRBJ2-1, with 7 bases aligning to TRBD1. The V gene's germline CDR1 is LNHDA and CDR2 SQIVND (reference sequence). V shed 3 bases and J 8 bases; nucleotides not matched to a gene: 4. The CDR3 totals 13 residues. The CDR3 nucleotides read TGTGCCAGTAGTATCGGGACAGTACATGAGCAGTTCTTC. Amino acids: CASSIGTVHEQFF.

This clonotype has more than one count but fewer than ten. The V call is TRBV19, the J call TRBJ1-2, with D tentatively TRBD1 (6 bases). The germline CDR1 and CDR2 sequences are LNHDA and SQIVND (reference sequence). The CDR3 is 12 residues long. Trimming stripped 7 bases from V and 8 bases from J, with 14 bases between. The CDR3 loop reads CASTDQGKGYTF. DNA for the CDR3: TGTGCCAGTACCGACCAGGGGAAAGGCTACACCTTC.

The count of this clonotype is one. The rearrangement joins TRBV15 to TRBJ2-7, with 10 bases fitting TRBD2. The germline V gene encodes CDR1 LNHNV and CDR2 YYDKDF (reference sequence). The CDR3 extends over 13 amino acids. Trimming took 1 base from V and 13 from J; bases not matched to a gene: 7. CDR3 nucleotide sequence: TGTGCCACCAGCAGAGGACCTAGCGGGAGCCAATACTTC. Translating it yields CATSRGPSGSQYF.

This clonotype was counted between two and nine times. The J gene is TRBJ2-1, the V gene TRBV11-2; 11 bases are shared with TRBD2. Per germline, CDR1 SGHAT and CDR2 FQNNGV. V dropped 0 bases and J dropped 4; count of bases not matched to a gene: 5. This CDR3 comprises 17 residues. CDR3 region: CASSLDSGLAAYNEQFF. The DNA for the CDR3 is TGTGCCAGCAGCTTAGATTCGGGACTAGCGGCTTACAATGAGCAGTTCTTC.

The rearrangement uses TRBV10-3 and TRBJ2-7; D call uncertain. Germline-derived CDR1 and CDR2 are ENHRY and SYGVKD. This CDR3 contains 12 residues. V was pared by 6 bases and J by 4 bases, with 10 bases between. The CDR3 is CAIRAESYEQYF. The DNA of the CDR3 is TGTGCCATCAGGGCCGAAAGTTACGAGCAGTACTTC.

The rearrangement uses TRBV27 and TRBJ1-2; the D is unclear. This CDR3 comprises 13 residues. V was trimmed by 0 bases and J by 4 bases, leaving 6 bases between them. Germline V lookup: CDR1 MNHEY, CDR2 SMNVEV (reference sequence). The CDR3 DNA reads as TGTGCCAGCAGTTTATCAGTAGGCTATGGCTACACCTTC. Its protein is CASSLSVGYGYTF.

The V gene is TRBV20-1, the J gene TRBJ2-2; D may be TRBD2 (5 bases). Germline V lookup: CDR1 DFQATT, CDR2 SNEGSKA (reference sequence). This CDR3 is 14 amino acids long. V lost 5 bases, J lost 0 bases, and 10 bases lay in between. CDR3 protein: CSAWEQANTGELFF. The CDR3 DNA follows: TGCAGTGCTTGGGAGCAAGCGAACACCGGGGAGCTGTTTTTT.

In this sample, this clonotype turned up a few times. The CDR3 protein is CSAKGPNTEAFF. For the CDR3, the DNA is TGCAGCGCAAAGGGCCCGAACACTGAAGCTTTCTTT. The chain uses TRBV29-1 and TRBJ1-1; D is ambiguous. This CDR3 spans 12 amino acids. The germline gives CDR1 SQVTM, CDR2 ANQGSEA. Trimming stripped 7 bases from V and 1 base from J, with 10 bases between.

This clonotype was observed a single time. J is TRBJ1-5 and V is TRBV6-2 or TRBV6-3, with D unclear. CDR3 size: 14 residues. V was pared by 4 bases and J by 0 bases, with 7 bases between. Per the germline V gene, CDR1 is MNHEY and CDR2 is SVGEGT. CDR3 DNA: TGTGCCAGCAGTTTGGTCAATAGCAATCAGCCCCAGCATTTT. It is translated as CASSLVNSNQPQHF.

The chain is built from TRBV12-3 or TRBV12-4 and TRBJ1-6; 9 bases map to TRBD1. This CDR3 has 14 residues. Unmatched junction bases numbered 5, after V lost 7 bases and J lost 7 bases. The CDR3 DNA reads as TGTGCCAGCAAGATTGGGACAGGGAATTCACCCCTCCACTTT. Translation: CASKIGTGNSPLHF.

V is TRBV27 and J is TRBJ2-3; no clear D. Trimming pared 3 bases from V and 4 bases from J, leaving 11 bases between. The germline V gene encodes CDR1 MNHEY and CDR2 SMNVEV (reference sequence). The CDR3 covers 14 residues. The CDR3 DNA reads as TGTGCCAGCAGTTTGATCCGGAGACCAGATACGCAGTATTTT. It specifies CASSLIRRPDTQYF.

This clonotype was observed a single time. Compared with germline, one end of the junction differs, possibly owing to a read error. The chain uses TRBV15 and TRBJ1-1; 8 bases agree with TRBD1. The V gene's germline CDR1 is LNHNV and CDR2 YYDKDF (reference sequence). CDR3 size: 15 residues. The DNA for the CDR3 is TGTGCCACCAGCAGAGATTTAGGGACAGGTCGTTCCCTAAACTTT. Translation gives CATSRDLGTGRSLNF.

This clonotype was observed a few times. This chain joins TRBV21-1 and TRBJ2-1; TRBD2 is the table's D call and was not checked against the DNA. TRBV21-1 is a listed pseudogene. This CDR3 is built from 16 residues. Here the CDR3 reads CASSKTLAKTYNEQFF. As DNA, the CDR3 is TGTGCCAGCAGCAAAACACTAGCGAAGACCTACAATGAGCAGTTCTTC.

The rearrangement uses TRBV19 and TRBJ2-1; D remains unclear. The germline V and J ends were trimmed by 3 bases and 2 bases, with 11 bases remaining between them. The CDR3 length is 15 residues. Germline V CDR1 and CDR2: LNHDA, SQIVND (reference sequence). The CDR3 region has the DNA TGTGCCAGTAGTATTTGGACGCAGCCCTACAATGAGCAGTTCTTC. Amino acids: CASSIWTQPYNEQFF.